What follows is one T cell receptor beta chain and its context. This table comes from immunoSEQ multiplex PCR, and its TCRdb copy is limited to in-frame clones, with some not included. Of more than 35,000 clones listed, 65% to 85% are singletons. The data stem from a study of OX40 agonist ivuxolimab in advanced cancers. In germline, CDR1 is SGHRS, CDR2 YFSETQ. This CDR3 is built from 13 residues. V gave up 4 bases and J gave up 3 bases; unmatched junction bases: 1. Sequences were derived from CD4+ or CD8+ T cells sorted from blood, sampled in a trial of the OX40 agonist ivuxolimab. This sequence originates from an adult with an advanced solid tumor such as melanoma, head and neck, liver or kidney cancer. The chain joins TRBV5-1 to TRBJ2-5, with 9 bases aligning to TRBD1. The CDR3 reads CASSRDREETQYF. As DNA, the CDR3 is TGCGCCAGCAGCCGGGACAGGGAAGAGACCCAGTACTTC.